This is a list of T cell receptor beta chains from one sample in a study of T cells in localized non-small cell lung cancer. Generated by immunoSEQ multiplex PCR, the TCRdb table keeps only in-frame clones and is missing some. The sample lists about 16,000 clones; around 83% were seen once. Here the sequenced sample was peripheral blood, taken before any cancer treatment. The receptors here all came from a male donor at least 60 years old with stage I lung adenocarcinoma. Each CDR3 is given with its conserved first and last residue. D genes are given only for firm matches. Only part of the rows carry a size: once, few, many, or a class if the clone is expanded.

d_gene	abundance	v_gene	j_gene	CDR3nt	CDR3aa
-	-	TRBV6-1	TRBJ1-6	TGTGCCAGCAGCGGAAGCTATAATTCACCCCTCCACTTT	CASSGSYNSPLHF
TRBD2	-	TRBV9	TRBJ2-1	TGTGCCAGCAGCTCGACTAGCGGGAGGTCCTACAATGAGCAGTTCTTC	CASSSTSGRSYNEQFF
-	-	TRBV4-3	TRBJ2-2	TGCGCCAGCAGTAATTCTCTTCGGGGAGCCTTTTTTAGCGGGGAGCTGTTTTTT	CASSNSLRGAFFSGELFF
-	few	TRBV28	TRBJ1-6	TGTGCCAGCAGCTACACCCTCTCTGGACCCCTCCACTTT	CASSYTLSGPLHF
TRBD1	-	TRBV7-2	TRBJ2-3	TGTGCCAGCGGACAGGGGGATACGCAGTATTTT	CASGQGDTQYF
-	-	TRBV14	TRBJ1-6	TGTGCCAGCAGCGGGGTGACAGGCGGCTATAATTCACCCCTCCACTTT	CASSGVTGGYNSPLHF
-	-	TRBV6-1	TRBJ1-3	TGTGCCAGCACTGGAAGGGGTCTCGGAAACACCATATATTTT	CASTGRGLGNTIYF
-	-	TRBV28	TRBJ1-5	TGTGCCAGCAGTCCCCCGGTAGCGCTTCTTGAACCCCAGCATTTT	CASSPPVALLEPQHF
-	-	TRBV9	TRBJ2-6	TGTGCCAGCAGCCCCCTGGCGAGTGCTGGGGCCAACGTCCTGACTTTC	CASSPLASAGANVLTF
-	-	TRBV15	TRBJ1-5	TGTGCCACCAGCAGAGAAAGTTTGAGGAAGACAGCCCAGCATTTT	CATSRESLRKTAQHF
TRBD2	-	TRBV4-3	TRBJ2-1	TGCGCCAGCAGCCAAGATAGCGGGGGGTTAAATGAGCAGTTCTTC	CASSQDSGGLNEQFF
-	-	TRBV28	TRBJ1-2	TGTGCCAGCAGTTCGGACCTGCAGGGCTACACCTTC	CASSSDLQGYTF
-	few	TRBV18	TRBJ1-5	TGTGCCAGCTCATCGCTACAGGGAAGGGGTCAGCCCCAGCATTTT	CASSSLQGRGQPQHF
-	-	TRBV28	TRBJ1-2	TGTGCCAGCAGTTTATGGGGGAGCATGGGATCGATTAACTATGGCTACACCTTC	CASSLWGSMGSINYGYTF
TRBD1	-	TRBV6-5	TRBJ1-1	TGTGCCAGCAGTTCAACAGGGGTATGGGGTCCGACTGAAGCTTTCTTT	CASSSTGVWGPTEAFF
TRBD1	-	TRBV7-6	TRBJ1-5	TGTGCCAGCAGCCTGACAGGGGGAAGTCAGCCCCAGCATTTT	CASSLTGGSQPQHF
TRBD2	-	TRBV11-2	TRBJ2-2	TGTGCCAGCAGCCCCAGGGGCGGGGGGCGCGTCGGGGAGCTGTTTTTT	CASSPRGGGRVGELFF
-	-	TRBV4-3	TRBJ1-6	TGCGCCAGCAGCCAAGAGATTGGACAAAATTCACCCCTCCACTTT	CASSQEIGQNSPLHF
-	-	TRBV4-1	TRBJ2-7	TGCGCCAGCAGCCATTTGGTTGACTACGAGCAGTACTTC	CASSHLVDYEQYF
TRBD1	-	TRBV11-1	TRBJ2-3	TGTGCCAGCAGCTTAGCGGCAGGGGGCATAGATACGCAGTATTTT	CASSLAAGGIDTQYF
-	-	TRBV7-2	TRBJ1-1	TGTGCCAGCGGTATTACATGGGGGGCAAGCACTGAAGCTTTCTTT	CASGITWGASTEAFF
-	-	TRBV10-3	TRBJ2-7	TGTGCCATCAGTGACAGGGGGGCCGCCTACGAGCAGTACTTC	CAISDRGAAYEQYF
-	-	TRBV7-8	TRBJ1-3	TGTGCCAGCAGCTTAGTGGGCGGACTCCTCGGTGGAAACACCATATATTTT	CASSLVGGLLGGNTIYF
-	-	TRBV7-2	TRBJ1-4	TGTGCCAGCAGTACTACAGAGGAAAAACTGTTTTTT	CASSTTEEKLFF
-	-	TRBV4-1	TRBJ1-1	TGCGCCAGCAGCCAAAGGATGATGAACACTGAAGCTTTCTTT	CASSQRMMNTEAFF
-	-	TRBV27	TRBJ2-2	TGTGCCAGCAGTTTAAGGTGGGGGGTTCCCGGGGAGCTGTTTTTT	CASSLRWGVPGELFF
-	few	TRBV5-5	TRBJ1-4	TGTGCCAGCAGCTTTCGGGGGGTGTTGCAAGAAAAACTGTTTTTT	CASSFRGVLQEKLFF
-	-	TRBV7-9	TRBJ1-4	TGTGCCAGCAGCTTCCAAGGGTCAAATGAAAAACTGTTTTTT	CASSFQGSNEKLFF
-	-	TRBV2	TRBJ1-2	TGTGCCAGCAGTGGGCGCAGGGAGAATGGCTACACCTTC	CASSGRRENGYTF
-	-	TRBV19	TRBJ2-7	TGTGCCAGTAGTATTGACGGAGGGGTAGGGGAATCCTTCTACGAGCAGTACTTC	CASSIDGGVGESFYEQYF
-	-	TRBV9	TRBJ1-1	TGTGCCAGCAGACTACTAGAGACGGGGTTCACTGAAGCTTTCTTT	CASRLLETGFTEAFF
-	-	TRBV19	TRBJ2-2	TGTGCCAGTAGTATGCTTTCCACCTTGAACACCGGGGAGCTGTTTTTT	CASSMLSTLNTGELFF
TRBD1	-	TRBV6-1	TRBJ1-1	TGTGCCAGCAGTGGCGGACAGGGACGGAACACTGAAGCTTTCTTT	CASSGGQGRNTEAFF
TRBD1	-	TRBV10-3	TRBJ1-1	TGTGCCATCAGTGCCAAACAGGGGCGAGAAGCTTTCTTT	CAISAKQGREAFF
-	-	TRBV2	TRBJ1-2	TGTGCCAGCAGTGGACACCTTAACTATGGCTACACCTTC	CASSGHLNYGYTF
-	once	TRBV7-9	TRBJ2-5	TGTGCCAGCAGCTATATTACTCTATCGGAGACCCAGTACTTC	CASSYITLSETQYF
-	-	TRBV5-1	TRBJ1-1	TGCGCCAGCAGCTCCCTGGATAAGAACACTGAAGCTTTCTTT	CASSSLDKNTEAFF